This T cell receptor (beta chain) was sequenced during a study of blood T cell repertoires in COVID-19. Study summary: The United States, Italy and Spain provided the acute and convalescent COVID-19 samples. The analysed material was cDNA or gDNA that came from T cells, B-cell-depleted T cells, or PBMCs.

Study processing details: The authors estimated nucleated cell counts from reference gene primer amplification. Using immunoSEQ multiplex PCR, the repertoire was profiled, and TCRdb retains in-frame clones only, with some absent. D and trimming come from the DNA, and the V and J calls and clone size come from that table. The table lists over 100,000 clones, 82% of them singletons. This CDR3 comprises 17 residues. The genes are TRBV21-1 and TRBJ2-3; the table's TRBD1 call for D was not verified on the DNA. TRBV21-1 corresponds to a pseudogene. This receptor was obtained from a woman in her 70s with acute or convalescent COVID-19. Specimen: peripheral blood. The CDR3 loop reads CASSNPGTDSFEDTQYF. The CDR3 DNA follows: TGTGCCAGCAGCAATCCGGGGACAGATAGTTTTGAGGATACGCAGTATTTT.